The 13 T cell receptor beta chains listed next were all sequenced from one sample in a study of CD8 T cells in ankylosing spondylitis. One entry per CDR3 protein, called by TCRdb with MiXCR from the 5' RACE reads. The data hold around 88,000 distinct CDR3 sequences, with approximately 9% observed a single time. Input material: blood, either unsorted or a sorted T cell fraction (not recorded which). These receptors all come from a male donor with ankylosing spondylitis or in good health (not recorded which).

This chain links TRBV6-2 or TRBV6-3 with TRBJ1-2; D call uncertain. There are 12 residues in the CDR3. Per the germline V gene, CDR1 is MNHEY and CDR2 is SVGEGT. Trimming cost V 6 bases and J 7 bases, with 12 bases left between them. This chain's CDR3 is CASSDRRFGYTF. The DNA of the CDR3 is TGTGCCAGCAGCGACCGAAGATTTGGCTACACCTTC.

This clonotype was counted only a few times. The chain joins TRBV28 to TRBJ1-2; D call uncertain. The V gene lost 8 bases and the J gene lost 3 bases, with 19 bases spanning the gap. Germline V gene lookup returns CDR1 MDHEN and CDR2 SYDVKM. CDR3 length: 15 residues. The DNA for the CDR3 is TGTGCCAGCCTGACAACCTCAACTGGGGACTATGGCTACACCTTC. Its protein is CASLTTSTGDYGYTF.

This clonotype was recorded at least ten times. This chain joins TRBV6-4 and TRBJ2-3, with a tentative D call TRBD1 (5 bases). CDR3 size: 15 residues. V was trimmed by 4 bases and J by 1 base, leaving 12 bases between them. Looked up from germline, CDR1 is MRHNA and CDR2 is SNTAGT. CDR3 in amino acids: CASSAMQGGTDTQYF. In DNA, the CDR3 is TGTGCCAGCAGTGCTATGCAGGGCGGCACAGATACGCAGTATTTT.

This clonotype occurred many times. V usage is TRBV19 and J usage is TRBJ2-3, with a tentative D call TRBD2 (6 bases). Germline V lookup: CDR1 LNHDA, CDR2 SQIVND (reference sequence). V dropped 3 bases and J dropped 6 bases, with 10 bases sitting between them. This CDR3 is built from 13 residues. The CDR3 spells CASSIRGSDTQYF. In DNA, the CDR3 is TGTGCCAGTAGTATCCGGGGGTCGGATACGCAGTATTTT.

This clonotype has a count of ten or more. The V call is TRBV12-3 or TRBV12-4, the J call TRBJ1-1; D uncertain. This CDR3 has 17 amino acids. Trimming pared 3 bases from V and 0 bases from J, leaving 17 bases between. The CDR3 DNA reads TGTGCCAGCAGTTTCGTTCCCCTCGCGGGTGTGAACACTGAAGCTTTCTTT. This codes for CASSFVPLAGVNTEAFF.

This rearrangement joins TRBV12-3 or TRBV12-4 to TRBJ2-1; TRBD2 agrees at 11 bases. Unmatched junction bases numbered 4, after V lost 5 bases and J lost 4 bases. CDR3 length: 15 residues. The CDR3 is CASSRLAGRYNEQFF. The CDR3 DNA sequence: TGTGCCAGCAGTCGACTAGCGGGGAGATACAATGAGCAGTTCTTC.

Concerning this clonotype: This may come from a read error, since a much larger clone is one base off. The rearrangement links TRBV20-1 to TRBJ2-3, with TRBD2 matching over 7 bases. The CDR3 runs 14 residues. Looked up from germline, CDR1 is DFQATT and CDR2 is SNEGSKA (reference sequence). The CDR3 bases are TGCAGAGCTAGGCCCGCGGGGGATACAGATACGCAGTATTTT. Its translation: CRARPAGDTDTQYF.

This clonotype was recorded at least ten times. The chain has TRBV5-1 and TRBJ2-5; no clear D. The CDR3 has 10 residues. Deletions cut 4 bases from V and 4 bases from J, with 2 bases between. Germline assignment: CDR1 SGHRS and CDR2 YFSETQ. The CDR3 region has the DNA TGCGCCAGCAGCCGAGAGACCCAGTACTTC. Its translation: CASSRETQYF.

This clonotype was recorded many times. The rearrangement uses TRBV27 and TRBJ2-7; D is ambiguous. Trimming cost V 3 bases and J 6 bases, with 15 bases left between them. The CDR3 has 14 amino acids. Germline-derived CDR1 and CDR2 are MNHEY and SMNVEV (reference sequence). CDR3 nucleotide sequence: TGTGCCAGCAGTTTTCAGGCCAGGCGTCGCGAGCAGTACTTC. Protein: CASSFQARRREQYF.

This sequence joins TRBV6-4 and TRBJ2-1, with 7 bases identical to TRBD1. Germline V lookup: CDR1 MRHNA, CDR2 SNTAGT. V lost 4 bases to trimming and J lost 3 bases; unmatched junction nucleotides: 6. The CDR3 has 15 amino acids. The CDR3 bases are TGTGCCAGCAGTGTTTTAGGGACAGTCTACAATGAGCAGTTCTTC. This gives the protein CASSVLGTVYNEQFF.

This clonotype was picked up many times. V gene TRBV11-1 combines with J gene TRBJ2-1; 7 nucleotides agree with TRBD2. The CDR3 is 15 amino acids. With V trimmed by 0 bases and J by 4 bases, 3 bases remained unmatched. Per the germline V gene, CDR1 is SGHAT and CDR2 is FQDESV (reference sequence). Here the CDR3 reads CASSLAGGEYNEQFF. CDR3 nucleotide sequence: TGTGCCAGCAGCTTAGCGGGGGGGGAGTACAATGAGCAGTTCTTC.

This clonotype was found many times. The J gene is TRBJ2-7, the V gene TRBV3-1; D unresolved. Trimming took off 2 bases at V and 0 bases at J, with 2 bases between the two ends. CDR1 is LGHDT and CDR2 is YNNKEL in the germline V gene (reference sequence). There are 12 residues in the CDR3. The CDR3 spells CASSQISYEQYF. As DNA, the CDR3 is TGTGCCAGCAGCCAAATCTCCTACGAGCAGTACTTC.

The sample holds many counts of this clonotype. V usage is TRBV6-5 and J usage is TRBJ2-7; 8 nucleotides agree with TRBD1. Germline V CDR1 and CDR2: MNHEY, SVGAGI. The CDR3 spans 14 residues. Trimming cost V 5 bases and J 4 bases; bases outside gene matches: 7. This CDR3 is CASSAQTGEYEQYF. The CDR3 DNA sequence: TGTGCCAGCAGTGCTCAGACAGGGGAGTACGAGCAGTACTTC.